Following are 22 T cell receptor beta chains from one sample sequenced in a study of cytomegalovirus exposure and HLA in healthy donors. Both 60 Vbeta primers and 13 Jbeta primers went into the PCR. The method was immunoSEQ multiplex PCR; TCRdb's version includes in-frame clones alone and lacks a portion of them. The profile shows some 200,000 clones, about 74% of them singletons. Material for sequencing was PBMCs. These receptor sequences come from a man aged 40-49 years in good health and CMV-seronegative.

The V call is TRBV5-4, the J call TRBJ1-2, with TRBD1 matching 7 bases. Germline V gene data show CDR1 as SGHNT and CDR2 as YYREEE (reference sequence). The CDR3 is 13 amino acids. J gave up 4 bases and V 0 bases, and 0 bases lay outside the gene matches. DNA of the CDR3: TGTGCCAGCAGCTTGGGGGACAGCTATGGCTACACCTTC. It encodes CASSLGDSYGYTF. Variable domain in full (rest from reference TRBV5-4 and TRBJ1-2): ETGVTQSPTHLIKTRGQQVTLRCSSQSGHNTVSWYQQALGQGPQFIFQYYREEENGRGNFPPRFSGLQFPNYSSELNVNALELDDSALYLCASSLGDSYGYTFGSGTRLTVV.

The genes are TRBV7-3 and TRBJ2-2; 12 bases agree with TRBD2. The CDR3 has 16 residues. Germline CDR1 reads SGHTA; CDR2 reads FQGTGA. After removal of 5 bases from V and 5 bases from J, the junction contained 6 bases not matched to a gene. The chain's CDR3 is CASSNLAGGPTGELFF. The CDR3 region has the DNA TGTGCCAGCAGCAACCTAGCGGGAGGGCCTACCGGGGAGCTGTTTTTT. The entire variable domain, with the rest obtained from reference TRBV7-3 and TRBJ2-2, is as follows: GAGVSQTPSNKVTEKGKYVELRCDPISGHTALYWYRQSLGQGPEFLIYFQGTGAADDSGLPNDRFFAVRPEGSVSTLKIQRTERGDSAVYLCASSNLAGGPTGELFFGEGSRLTVL.

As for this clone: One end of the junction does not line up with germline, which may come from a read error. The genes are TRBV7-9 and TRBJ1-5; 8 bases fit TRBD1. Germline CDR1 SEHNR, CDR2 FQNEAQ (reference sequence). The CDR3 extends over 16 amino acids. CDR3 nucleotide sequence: TGTTCCAGCAGCCCAGGCTGGACAGGGTACAATCAGCCCCAGCATTTT. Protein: CSSSPGWTGYNQPQHF.

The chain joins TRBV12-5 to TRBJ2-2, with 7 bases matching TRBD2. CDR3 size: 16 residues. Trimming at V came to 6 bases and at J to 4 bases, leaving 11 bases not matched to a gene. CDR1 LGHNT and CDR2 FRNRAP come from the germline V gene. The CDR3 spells CASGKREGSSTGELFF. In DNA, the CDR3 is TGTGCTAGTGGGAAGCGGGAAGGTTCGAGCACCGGGGAGCTGTTTTTT.

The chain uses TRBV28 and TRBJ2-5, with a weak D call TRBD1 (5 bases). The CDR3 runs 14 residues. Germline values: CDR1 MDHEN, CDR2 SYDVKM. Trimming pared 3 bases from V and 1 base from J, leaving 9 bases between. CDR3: CASSFQGSQETQYF. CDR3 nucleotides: TGTGCCAGCAGTTTCCAGGGTTCCCAAGAGACCCAGTACTTC.

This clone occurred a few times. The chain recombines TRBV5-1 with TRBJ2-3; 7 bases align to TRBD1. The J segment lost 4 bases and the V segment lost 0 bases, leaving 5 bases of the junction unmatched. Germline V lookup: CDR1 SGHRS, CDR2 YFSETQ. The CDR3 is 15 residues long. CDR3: CASSLVTGSSDTQYF. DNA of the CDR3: TGCGCCAGCAGCTTGGTGACAGGGAGTTCAGATACGCAGTATTTT.

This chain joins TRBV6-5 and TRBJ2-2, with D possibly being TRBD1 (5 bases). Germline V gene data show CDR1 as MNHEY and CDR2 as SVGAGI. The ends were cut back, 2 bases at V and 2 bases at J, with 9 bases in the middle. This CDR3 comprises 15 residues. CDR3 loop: CASSYKGSNTGELFF. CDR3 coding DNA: TGTGCCAGCAGTTACAAGGGGTCAAACACCGGGGAGCTGTTTTTT.

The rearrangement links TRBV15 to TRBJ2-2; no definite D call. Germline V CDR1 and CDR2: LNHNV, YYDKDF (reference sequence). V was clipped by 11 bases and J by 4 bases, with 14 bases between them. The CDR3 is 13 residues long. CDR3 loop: CAVRIRGTGELFF. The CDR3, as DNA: TGTGCCGTTCGGATAAGAGGCACCGGGGAGCTGTTTTTT. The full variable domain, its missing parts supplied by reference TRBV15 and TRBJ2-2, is DAMVIQNPRYQVTQFGKPVTLSCSQTLNHNVMYWYQQKSSQAPKLLFHYYDKDFNNEADTPDNFQSRRPNTSFCFLDIRSPGLGDTAMYLCAVRIRGTGELFFGEGSRLTVL.

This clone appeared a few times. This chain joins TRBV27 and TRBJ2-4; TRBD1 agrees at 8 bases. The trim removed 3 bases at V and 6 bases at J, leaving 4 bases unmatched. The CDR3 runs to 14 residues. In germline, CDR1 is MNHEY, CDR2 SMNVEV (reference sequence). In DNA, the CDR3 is TGTGCCAGCAGTTTCCTCGGACAGGGAAACATTCAGTACTTC. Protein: CASSFLGQGNIQYF.

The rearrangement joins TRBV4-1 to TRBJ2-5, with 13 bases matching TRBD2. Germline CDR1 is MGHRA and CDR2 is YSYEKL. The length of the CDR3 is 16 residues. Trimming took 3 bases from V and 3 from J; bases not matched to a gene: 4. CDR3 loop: CASSHEGLAGKETQYF. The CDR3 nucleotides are TGCGCCAGCAGCCACGAGGGACTAGCGGGGAAAGAGACCCAGTACTTC.

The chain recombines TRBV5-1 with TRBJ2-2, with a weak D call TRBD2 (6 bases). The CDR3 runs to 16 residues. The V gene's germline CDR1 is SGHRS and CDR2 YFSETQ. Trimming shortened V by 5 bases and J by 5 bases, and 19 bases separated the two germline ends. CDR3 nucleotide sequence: TGCGCCAGCAGTTACTCTGGCGGGGAGGCGACCGGGGAGCTGTTTTTT. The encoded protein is CASSYSGGEATGELFF.

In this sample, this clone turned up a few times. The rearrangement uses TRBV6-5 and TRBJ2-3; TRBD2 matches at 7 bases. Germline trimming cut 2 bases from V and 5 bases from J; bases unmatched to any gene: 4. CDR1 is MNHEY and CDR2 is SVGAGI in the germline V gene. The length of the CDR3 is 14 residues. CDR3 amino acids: CASSYGPSGDTQYF. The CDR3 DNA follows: TGTGCCAGCAGTTACGGACCTAGCGGAGATACGCAGTATTTT.

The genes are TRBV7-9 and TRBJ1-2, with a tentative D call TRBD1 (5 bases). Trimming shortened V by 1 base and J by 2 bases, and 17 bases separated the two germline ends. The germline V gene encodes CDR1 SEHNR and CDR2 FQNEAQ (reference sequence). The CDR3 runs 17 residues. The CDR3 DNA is TGTGCCAGCAGCTTAGTTATTGGCAGGGCCCTAAACTATGGCTACACCTTC. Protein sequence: CASSLVIGRALNYGYTF.

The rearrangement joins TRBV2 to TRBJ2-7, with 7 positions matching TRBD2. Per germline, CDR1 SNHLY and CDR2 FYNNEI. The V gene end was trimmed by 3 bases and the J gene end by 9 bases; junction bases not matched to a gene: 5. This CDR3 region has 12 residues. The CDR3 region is CASSEGGGRQYF. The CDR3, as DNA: TGTGCCAGCAGTGAGGGGGGAGGGAGGCAGTACTTC. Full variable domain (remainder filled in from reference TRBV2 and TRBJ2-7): EPEVTQTPSHQVTQMGQEVILRCVPISNHLYFYWYRQILGQKVEFLVSFYNNEISEKSEIFDDQFSVERPDGSNFTLKIRSTKLEDSAMYFCASSEGGGRQYFGPGTRLTVT.

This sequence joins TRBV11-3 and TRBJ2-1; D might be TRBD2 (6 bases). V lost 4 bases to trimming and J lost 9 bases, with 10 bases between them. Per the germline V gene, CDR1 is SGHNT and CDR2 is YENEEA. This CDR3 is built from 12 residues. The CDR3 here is CASSSLASEQFF. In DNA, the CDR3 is TGTGCCAGCAGCTCGCTAGCGAGTGAGCAGTTCTTC.

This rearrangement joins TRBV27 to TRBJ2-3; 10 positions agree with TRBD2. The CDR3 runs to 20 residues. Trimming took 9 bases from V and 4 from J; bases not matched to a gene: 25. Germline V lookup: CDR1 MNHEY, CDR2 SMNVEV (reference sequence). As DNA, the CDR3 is TGTGCCAGACCCGACTCTAGCGGGAGTCGAAAGCTCCCTAGATCAGATACGCAGTATTTT. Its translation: CARPDSSGSRKLPRSDTQYF.

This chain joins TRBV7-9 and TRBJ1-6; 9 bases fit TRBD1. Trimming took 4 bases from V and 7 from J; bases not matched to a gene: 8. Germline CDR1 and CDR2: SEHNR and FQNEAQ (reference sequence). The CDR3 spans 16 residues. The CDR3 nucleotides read TGTGCCAGCAGCTCACCCGGGACAGGGAGCAATTCACCCCTCCACTTT. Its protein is CASSSPGTGSNSPLHF.

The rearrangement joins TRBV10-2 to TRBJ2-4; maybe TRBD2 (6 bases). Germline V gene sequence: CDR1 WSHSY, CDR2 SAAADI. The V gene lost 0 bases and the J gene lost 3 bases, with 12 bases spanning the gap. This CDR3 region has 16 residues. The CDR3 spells CASSESRPGGKNIQYF. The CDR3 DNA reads TGCGCCAGCAGTGAGTCAAGGCCCGGGGGCAAAAACATTCAGTACTTC.

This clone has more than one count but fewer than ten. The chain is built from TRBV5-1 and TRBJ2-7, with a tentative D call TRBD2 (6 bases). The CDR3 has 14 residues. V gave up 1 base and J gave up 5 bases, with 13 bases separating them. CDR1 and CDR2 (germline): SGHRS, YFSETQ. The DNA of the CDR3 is TGCGCCAGCAGCTTGTCTCTAGCGAGGAACGAGCAGTACTTC. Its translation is CASSLSLARNEQYF.

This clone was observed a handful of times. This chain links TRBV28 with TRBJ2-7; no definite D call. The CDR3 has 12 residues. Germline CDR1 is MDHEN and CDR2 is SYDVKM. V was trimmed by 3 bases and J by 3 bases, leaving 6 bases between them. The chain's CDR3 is CASSFAYYEQYF. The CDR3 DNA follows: TGTGCCAGCAGTTTTGCCTACTACGAGCAGTACTTC.

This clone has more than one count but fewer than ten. The CDR3 sequence: CASSDGEHVAQHF. Written as DNA, the CDR3 is TGTGCCAGCAGCGACGGGGAGCACGTGGCCCAGCATTTT. The chain links TRBV5-8 to TRBJ1-5; D call uncertain. The V end was cut by 4 bases, the J end by 11 bases, with 16 bases between. This CDR3 has 13 amino acids. CDR1 and CDR2 from the germline V gene are SGHTS and YDEGEE.

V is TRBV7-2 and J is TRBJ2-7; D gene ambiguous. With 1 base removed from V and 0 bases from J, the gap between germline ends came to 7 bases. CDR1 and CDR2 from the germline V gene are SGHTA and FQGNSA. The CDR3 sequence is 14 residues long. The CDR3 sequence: CASSLGAASYEQYF. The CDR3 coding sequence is TGTGCCAGCAGCTTAGGGGCCGCCTCCTACGAGCAGTACTTC.